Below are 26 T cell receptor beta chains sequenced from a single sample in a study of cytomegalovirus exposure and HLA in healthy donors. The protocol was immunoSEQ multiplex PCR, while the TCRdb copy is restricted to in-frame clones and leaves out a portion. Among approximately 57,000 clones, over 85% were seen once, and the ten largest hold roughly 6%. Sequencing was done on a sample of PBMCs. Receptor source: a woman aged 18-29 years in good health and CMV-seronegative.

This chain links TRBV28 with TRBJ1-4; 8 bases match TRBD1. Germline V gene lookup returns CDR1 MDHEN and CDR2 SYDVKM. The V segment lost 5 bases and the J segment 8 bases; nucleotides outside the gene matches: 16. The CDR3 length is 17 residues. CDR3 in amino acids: CASSVGMGQVWGEKLFF. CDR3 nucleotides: TGTGCCAGCAGTGTGGGGATGGGACAGGTATGGGGAGAAAAACTGTTTTTT.

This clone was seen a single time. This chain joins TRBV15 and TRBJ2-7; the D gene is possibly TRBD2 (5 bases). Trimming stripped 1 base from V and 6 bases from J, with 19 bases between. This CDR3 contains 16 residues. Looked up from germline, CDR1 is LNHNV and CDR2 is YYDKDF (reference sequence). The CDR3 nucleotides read TGTGCCACCAGCAGAGCACCGGGCGGGTACGTCTCCGAGCAGTACGTC. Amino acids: CATSRAPGGYVSEQYV.

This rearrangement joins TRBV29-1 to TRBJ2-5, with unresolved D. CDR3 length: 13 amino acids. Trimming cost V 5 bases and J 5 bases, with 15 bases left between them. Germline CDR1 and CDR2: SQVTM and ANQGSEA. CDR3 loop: CSVFTTRWETQYF. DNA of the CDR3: TGCAGCGTTTTCACGACAAGGTGGGAGACCCAGTACTTC.

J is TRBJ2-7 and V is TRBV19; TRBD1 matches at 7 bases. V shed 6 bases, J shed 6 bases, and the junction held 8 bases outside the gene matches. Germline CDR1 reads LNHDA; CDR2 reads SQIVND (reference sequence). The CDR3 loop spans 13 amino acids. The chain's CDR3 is CASSQTGMGEQYV. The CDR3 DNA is TGTGCCAGTAGCCAGACAGGGATGGGCGAGCAGTACGTC.

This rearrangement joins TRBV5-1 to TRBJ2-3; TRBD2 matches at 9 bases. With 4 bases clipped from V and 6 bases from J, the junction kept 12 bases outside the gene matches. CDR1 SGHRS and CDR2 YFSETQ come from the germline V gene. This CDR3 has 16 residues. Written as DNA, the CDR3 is TGCGCCAGCAGCGATCCTAGCGGGAAATACACGGATACGCAGTATTTT. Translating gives CASSDPSGKYTDTQYF.

CDR3: CASSLIMTELKQETQYF. Written as DNA, the CDR3 is TGTGCCAGCAGCTTGATTATGACAGAATTAAAACAAGAGACCCAGTACTTC. V and J are TRBV5-6 and TRBJ2-5, with D perhaps matching TRBD1 (5 bases). CDR1 is SGHDT and CDR2 is YYEEEE in the germline V gene. V gave up 1 base and J gave up 2 bases, with 18 bases separating them. The CDR3 spans 17 residues.

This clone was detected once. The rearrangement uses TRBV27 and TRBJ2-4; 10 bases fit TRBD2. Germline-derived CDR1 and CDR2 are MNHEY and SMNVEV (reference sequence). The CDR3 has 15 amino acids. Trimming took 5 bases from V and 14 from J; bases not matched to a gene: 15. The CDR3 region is CASSPRLKSGRVKYF. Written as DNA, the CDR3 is TGTGCCAGCAGTCCCCGGCTTAAAAGCGGGAGGGTAAAGTACTTC.

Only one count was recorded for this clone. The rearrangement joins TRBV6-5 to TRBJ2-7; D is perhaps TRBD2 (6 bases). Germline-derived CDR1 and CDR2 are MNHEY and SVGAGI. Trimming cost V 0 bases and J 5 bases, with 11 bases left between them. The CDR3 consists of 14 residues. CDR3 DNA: TGTGCCAGCAGTTACTCGCGAGGCGGGAACGAGCAGTACTTC. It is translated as CASSYSRGGNEQYF.

CDR3 in amino acids: CSMDSQETQYF. The CDR3 DNA follows: TGCAGTATGGACAGCCAAGAGACCCAGTACTTC. This chain connects TRBV20-1 to TRBJ2-5, with D possibly TRBD1 on 6 matching bases. The germline CDR1 and CDR2 sequences are DFQATT and SNEGSKA (reference sequence). This CDR3 has 11 amino acids. Trimming cost V 8 bases and J 1 base, with 8 bases left between them.

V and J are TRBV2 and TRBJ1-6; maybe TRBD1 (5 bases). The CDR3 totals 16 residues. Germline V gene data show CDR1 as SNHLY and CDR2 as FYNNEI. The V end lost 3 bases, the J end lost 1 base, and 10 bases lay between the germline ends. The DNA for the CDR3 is TGTGCCAGCAGTGATGCAGGGTTTTCCTATAATTCACCCCTCCACTTT. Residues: CASSDAGFSYNSPLHF.

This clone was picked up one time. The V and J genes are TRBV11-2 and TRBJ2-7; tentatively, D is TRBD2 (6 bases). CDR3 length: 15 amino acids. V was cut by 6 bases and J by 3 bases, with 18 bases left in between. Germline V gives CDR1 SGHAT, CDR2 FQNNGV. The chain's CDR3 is CASSYGTAPHYEQYF. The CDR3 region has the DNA TGTGCCAGCAGTTACGGGACTGCCCCCCACTACGAGCAGTACTTC.

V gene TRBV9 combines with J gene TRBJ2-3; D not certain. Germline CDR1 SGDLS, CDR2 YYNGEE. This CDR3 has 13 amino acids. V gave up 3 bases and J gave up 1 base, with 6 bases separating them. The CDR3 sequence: CASSAWRTDTQYF. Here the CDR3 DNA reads TGTGCCAGCAGCGCCTGGCGCACAGATACGCAGTATTTT.

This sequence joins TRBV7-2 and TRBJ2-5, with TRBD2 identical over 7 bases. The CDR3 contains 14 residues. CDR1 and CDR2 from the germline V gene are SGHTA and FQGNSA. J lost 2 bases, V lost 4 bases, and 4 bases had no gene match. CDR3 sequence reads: CASSSAGVQETQYF. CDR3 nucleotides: TGTGCCAGCAGCTCCGCGGGGGTGCAAGAGACCCAGTACTTC. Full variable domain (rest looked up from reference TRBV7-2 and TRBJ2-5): GAGVSQSPSNKVTEKGKDVELRCDPISGHTALYWYRQSLGQGLEFLIYFQGNSAPDKSGLPSDRFSAERTGGSVSTLTIQRTQQEDSAVYLCASSSAGVQETQYFGPGTRLLVL.

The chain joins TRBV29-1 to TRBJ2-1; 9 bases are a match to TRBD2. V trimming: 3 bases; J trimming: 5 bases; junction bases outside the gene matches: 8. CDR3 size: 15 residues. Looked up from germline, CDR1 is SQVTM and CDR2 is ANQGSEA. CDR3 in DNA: TGCAGCGTTGATACCCGACTAGCGGTAGACAATGAGCAGTTCTTC. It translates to CSVDTRLAVDNEQFF.

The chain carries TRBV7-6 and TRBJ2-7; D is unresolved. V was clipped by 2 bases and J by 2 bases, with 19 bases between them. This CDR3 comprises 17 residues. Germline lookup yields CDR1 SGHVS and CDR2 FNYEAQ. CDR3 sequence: CASSLLAPHRVAYEQYV. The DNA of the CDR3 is TGTGCCAGCAGCTTATTGGCCCCGCATCGGGTTGCCTACGAGCAGTACGTC.

As DNA, the CDR3 is TGTGCCAGCAGCCGGACAGGGCTTGGGAATCAGCCCCAGCATTTT. Translated, it gives CASSRTGLGNQPQHF. The chain recombines TRBV6-5 with TRBJ1-5, with 8 nucleotides matching TRBD1. The ends lost 6 bases at V and 4 bases at J; junction bases unmatched: 8. In germline, CDR1 is MNHEY, CDR2 SVGAGI. There are 15 residues in the CDR3.

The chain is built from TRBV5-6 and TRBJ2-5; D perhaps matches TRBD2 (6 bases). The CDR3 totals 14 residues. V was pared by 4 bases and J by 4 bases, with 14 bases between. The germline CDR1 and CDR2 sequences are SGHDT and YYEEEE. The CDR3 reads CASSPRWGGETQYF. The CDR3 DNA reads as TGTGCCAGCAGCCCTCGTTGGGGAGGAGAGACCCAGTACTTC.

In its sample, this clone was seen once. The CDR3 bases are TGTGCCAGCAGCCGAATAAGGGGGCCCACTGAGCAGTTCTTC. Translating gives CASSRIRGPTEQFF. The chain employs TRBV7-9 and TRBJ2-1, with 7 nucleotides matching TRBD1. The CDR3 has 14 amino acids. The ends lost 5 bases at V and 9 bases at J; junction bases unmatched: 10. Germline V CDR1 and CDR2: SEHNR, FQNEAQ (reference sequence). The full variable domain, rest sourced from reference TRBV7-9 and TRBJ2-1, is DTGVSQNPRHKITKRGQNVTFRCDPISEHNRLYWYRQTLGQGPEFLTYFQNEAQLEKSRLLSDRFSAERPKGSFSTLEIQRTEQGDSAMYLCASSRIRGPTEQFFGPGTRLTVL.

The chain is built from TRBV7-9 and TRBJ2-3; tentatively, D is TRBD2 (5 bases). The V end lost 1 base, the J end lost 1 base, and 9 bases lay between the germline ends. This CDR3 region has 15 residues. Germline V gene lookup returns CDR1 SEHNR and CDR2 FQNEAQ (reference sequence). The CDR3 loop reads CASSLEVGGTDTQYF. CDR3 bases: TGTGCCAGCAGCTTAGAGGTGGGAGGCACAGATACGCAGTATTTT.

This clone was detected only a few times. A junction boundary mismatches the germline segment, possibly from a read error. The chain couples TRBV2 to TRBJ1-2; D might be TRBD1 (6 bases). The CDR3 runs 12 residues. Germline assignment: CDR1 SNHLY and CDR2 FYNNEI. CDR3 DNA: TGTGCCAGCAGTGAACCTGGACAGCGACAAGCCTTC. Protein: CASSEPGQRQAF.

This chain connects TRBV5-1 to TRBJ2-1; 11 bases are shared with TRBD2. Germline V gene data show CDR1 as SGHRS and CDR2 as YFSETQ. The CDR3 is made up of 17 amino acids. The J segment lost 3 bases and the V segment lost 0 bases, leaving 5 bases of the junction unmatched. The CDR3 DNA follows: TGCGCCAGCAGCTTGGTCCCCACTAGCGGGGGCTACAATGAGCAGTTCTTC. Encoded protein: CASSLVPTSGGYNEQFF.

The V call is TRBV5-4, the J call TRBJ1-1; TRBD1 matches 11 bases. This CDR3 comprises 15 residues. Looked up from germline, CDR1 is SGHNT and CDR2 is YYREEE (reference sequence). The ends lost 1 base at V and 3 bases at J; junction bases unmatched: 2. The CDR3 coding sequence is TGTGCCAGCAGCTTGAGGACAGGGGGCGACACTGAAGCTTTCTTT. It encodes CASSLRTGGDTEAFF.

The CDR3 DNA follows: TGTGCCACCGGACAGGGGTTTGGGTATGGCTACACCTTC. It translates to CATGQGFGYGYTF. V and J are TRBV15 and TRBJ1-2; 9 positions match TRBD1. Trimming removed 8 bases from V and 5 bases from J; junction bases left unmatched: 6. Germline V gene data show CDR1 as LNHNV and CDR2 as YYDKDF (reference sequence). CDR3 length: 13 amino acids.

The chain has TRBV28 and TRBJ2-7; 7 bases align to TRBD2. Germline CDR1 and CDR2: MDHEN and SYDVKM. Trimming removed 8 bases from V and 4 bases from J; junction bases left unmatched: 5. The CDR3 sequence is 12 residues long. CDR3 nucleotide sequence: TGTGCCAGCGGGAGGGTCGGGTACGAGCAGTACTTC. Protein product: CASGRVGYEQYF.

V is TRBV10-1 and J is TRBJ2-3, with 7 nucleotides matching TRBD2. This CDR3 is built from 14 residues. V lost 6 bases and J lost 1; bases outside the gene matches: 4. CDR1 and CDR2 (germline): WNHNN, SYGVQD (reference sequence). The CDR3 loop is CASSPTSGTDTQYF. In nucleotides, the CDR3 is TGCGCCAGCAGCCCCACTAGCGGCACAGATACGCAGTATTTT.

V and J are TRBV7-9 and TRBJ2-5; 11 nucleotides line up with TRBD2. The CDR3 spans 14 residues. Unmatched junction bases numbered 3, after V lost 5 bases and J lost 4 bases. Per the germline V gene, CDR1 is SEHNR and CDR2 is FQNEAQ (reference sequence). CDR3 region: CASSPLAGVETQYF. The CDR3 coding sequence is TGTGCCAGCAGCCCACTAGCGGGAGTAGAGACCCAGTACTTC.